The clone carrying this TCR beta chain turned up a few times. The TCR library protocol attached unique molecular identifiers to the individual cDNA molecules. TCRdb passed the 5' RACE reads through MiXCR, listing each CDR3 protein once. Of 55,000 to 65,000 distinct CDR3 sequences in the sample, 10% to 15% were seen once. This entry comes from a study of early T cells in non-severe SARS-CoV-2 infection. The sequencing here drew on whole blood, taken at baseline. The receptor was isolated from an adult who was a healthcare worker with PCR-confirmed SARS-CoV-2 infection or an uninfected control (not recorded which).

Written as DNA, the CDR3 is TGTGCCAGCAGTTTAGCTCGACAGGCCCCTCGCAATGAGCAGTTCTTC. Translated: CASSLARQAPRNEQFF. The chain couples TRBV12-3 or TRBV12-4 to TRBJ2-1, with a possible D match to TRBD1 (6 bases). The CDR3 covers 16 residues. V lost 0 bases to trimming and J lost 6 bases, with 15 bases between them.